Judged by abundance, the clone carrying this T cell receptor (beta chain) is medium-sized. Its antigen remains unidentified. This entry belongs to a study of circulating CD8 cells and anti-PD-1 response in melanoma. Study as a whole: Every 2 weeks, patients got 3 mg/kg nivolumab intravenously. Notes on the study in general: DNEG was most diverse; TIGIT repertoires were least diverse.

Germline CDR1 is LNHDA and CDR2 is SQIVND (reference sequence). The CDR3 contains 17 residues. V lost 3 bases and J lost 4, with 22 bases in between. The QIAseq Immune Repertoire TCR panel built the libraries from around 15 ng of total RNA. MiXCR, applied by TCRdb to the reads, yields one record per CDR3 protein. The table lists around 1,000 distinct CDR3 sequences, 4.5% to 5.5% of them singletons. Sorting of live CD3+CD8+TCRalphabeta+ cells by PD-1 and/or TIGIT gave four subsets. The TCR comes from a human donor with melanoma. V usage is TRBV19 and J usage is TRBJ2-7; D perhaps matches TRBD2 (6 bases). This sample comprised CD8+ T cells from PBMCs, obtained at baseline or after one month of anti-PD-1 therapy (not recorded which). CDR3 in amino acids: CASSIGETDFGTYEQYF. CDR3 in DNA: TGTGCCAGTAGTATTGGGGAGACCGACTTCGGGACTTACGAGCAGTACTTC.